The 23 T cell receptor beta chains reported below all come from one sample, sequenced in a study of CD8 T cells in Susac syndrome. An input of roughly 0.5 to 1 ug of RNA was subjected to reverse transcription using random hexamers. In TCRdb, the immunoSEQ multiplex PCR reads were re-called with MiXCR into one record per CDR3 protein. The top ten clones hold roughly 0.07% of a sample with under 250,000 distinct CDR3 sequences, around 93% of them seen once. The sequencing input was CD4+ T cells from PBMCs. These receptor sequences come from a human donor with multiple sclerosis.

The chain carries TRBV4-1 and TRBJ1-4, with D unresolved. The CDR3 runs 18 residues. Per the germline V gene, CDR1 is MGHRA and CDR2 is YSYEKL. Deletions cut 2 bases from V and 0 bases from J, with 16 bases between. CDR3 region: CASSQFSIIATTNEKLFF. The CDR3 DNA sequence: TGCGCCAGCAGCCAATTTAGTATTATAGCCACAACTAATGAAAAACTGTTTTTT.

The chain recombines TRBV9 with TRBJ2-4, with 9 bases identical to TRBD1. The germline V gene encodes CDR1 SGDLS and CDR2 YYNGEE. CDR3 length: 17 residues. Trimming at V came to 4 bases and at J to 1 base, leaving 9 bases not matched to a gene. The CDR3 nucleotides are TGTGCCAGCAGCCCCCGGACAGGGGAAGGCGCCAAAAACATTCAGTACTTC. It translates to CASSPRTGEGAKNIQYF.

This chain joins TRBV27 and TRBJ2-3; D perhaps matches TRBD2 (6 bases). This CDR3 region has 16 residues. Trimming took 5 bases from V and 5 from J, leaving 20 bases between them. Germline V gene data show CDR1 as MNHEY and CDR2 as SMNVEV (reference sequence). CDR3 residues: CASSLSGILTGDTQYF. The CDR3 DNA is TGTGCCAGCAGTCTTAGCGGAATACTAACGGGAGATACGCAGTATTTT.

The chain carries TRBV4-1 and TRBJ2-7; a possible D gene is TRBD1 (7 bases). Per the germline V gene, CDR1 is MGHRA and CDR2 is YSYEKL. V dropped 1 base and J dropped 3 bases, with 16 bases sitting between them. This CDR3 has 16 amino acids. The CDR3: CASSQGGGTAGYEQYF. The DNA of the CDR3 is TGCGCCAGCAGCCAAGGAGGGGGGACAGCAGGCTACGAGCAGTACTTC.

The V gene is TRBV3-1, the J gene TRBJ1-1; a possible D gene is TRBD1 (5 bases). The germline V gene has CDR1 LGHDT and CDR2 YNNKEL (reference sequence). The V gene lost 3 bases and the J gene lost 5 bases, with 16 bases spanning the gap. The CDR3 runs 15 residues. CDR3 in amino acids: CASSQDMVGGTEAFF. CDR3 coding DNA: TGTGCCAGCAGCCAGGACATGGTCGGGGGTACTGAAGCTTTCTTT.

The V gene is TRBV12-3 or TRBV12-4, the J gene TRBJ1-5; no clear D. CDR3 length equals 15 residues. V was cut by 3 bases and J by 3 bases, with 12 bases left in between. Written as DNA, the CDR3 is TGTGCCAGCAGTTTCCGGGCAGAGGACAATCAGCCCCAGCATTTT. It translates to CASSFRAEDNQPQHF.

The genes are TRBV12-3 or TRBV12-4 and TRBJ1-1, with D possibly matching TRBD1 (5 bases). Trimming cost V 3 bases and J 11 bases, with 16 bases left between them. This CDR3 contains 13 residues. The CDR3 loop reads CASSFAAGGNAFF. The CDR3 DNA follows: TGTGCCAGCAGTTTCGCCGCTGGGGGTAATGCTTTCTTT.

This sequence joins TRBV12-3 or TRBV12-4 and TRBJ2-2; TRBD1 or TRBD2 may be the D gene (5 bases each). V was trimmed by 1 base and J by 0 bases, leaving 6 bases between them. This CDR3 is built from 15 residues. The CDR3 here is CASSLGGANTGELFF. CDR3 bases: TGTGCCAGCAGTTTAGGAGGGGCGAACACCGGGGAGCTGTTTTTT.

The chain joins TRBV20-1 to TRBJ2-3, with D tentatively TRBD2 (6 bases). CDR3 length: 14 residues. V lost 5 bases and J lost 1, with 13 bases in between. The germline gives CDR1 DFQATT, CDR2 SNEGSKA (reference sequence). This chain's CDR3 is CSASSASGTDTQYF. The CDR3 region has the DNA TGCAGTGCTTCTAGCGCCTCCGGCACAGATACGCAGTATTTT.

The rearrangement joins TRBV12-3 or TRBV12-4 to TRBJ2-3, with 14 positions matching TRBD2. CDR3 size: 21 residues. V trimming: 6 bases; J trimming: 1 base; junction bases outside the gene matches: 18. CDR3: CASSLMPAGTSGRVGTDTQYF. The CDR3 DNA reads TGTGCCAGCAGCCTCATGCCCGCCGGGACTAGCGGGAGAGTGGGCACAGATACGCAGTATTTT.

The CDR3: CASSIDRGLDSGDTQYF. The CDR3 nucleotides are TGTGCCAGCAGCATAGACAGGGGGCTTGATTCGGGGGATACGCAGTATTTT. The chain joins TRBV5-4 to TRBJ2-3, with 10 bases fitting TRBD1. The CDR3 loop spans 17 amino acids. Germline CDR1 is SGHNT and CDR2 is YYREEE (reference sequence). The J segment lost 6 bases and the V segment lost 4 bases, leaving 14 bases of the junction unmatched.

Comment on this clonotype: Sequence at one end of the junction differs from germline and may be a read error. The chain carries TRBV6-5 and TRBJ2-1; possibly TRBD2 for D (6 bases). The length of the CDR3 is 17 residues. The germline V gene has CDR1 MNHEY and CDR2 SVGAGI. The chain's CDR3 is CASTYSRRGMGKHEQFF. As DNA, the CDR3 is TGTGCCAGCACTTACTCGAGGAGGGGAATGGGGAAGCATGAGCAGTTCTTC.

The genes are TRBV7-6 and TRBJ2-1; the D is unclear. This CDR3 is built from 16 residues. Between the trimmed V and J ends, which lost 1 base and 4 bases, there was a span of 14 bases. Germline CDR1 and CDR2: SGHVS and FNYEAQ. The CDR3 DNA is TGTGCCAGCAGCTTAGTCCCGGGTCCCGCTTACAATGAGCAGTTCTTC. This sequence encodes CASSLVPGPAYNEQFF.

V gene TRBV10-3 combines with J gene TRBJ1-5; D is undetermined. Deletions cut 3 bases from V and 0 bases from J, with 3 bases between. Germline V gene sequence: CDR1 ENHRY, CDR2 SYGVKD. The CDR3 is 13 residues long. CDR3 residues: CAISDYSNQPQHF. The CDR3 nucleotides are TGTGCCATCAGTGATTATAGCAATCAGCCCCAGCATTTT.

This sequence joins TRBV11-1 and TRBJ2-7; D could derive from TRBD1 or TRBD2 (5 bases each). Between the trimmed V and J ends, which lost 4 bases and 5 bases, there was a span of 15 bases. The CDR3 length is 14 residues. Looked up from germline, CDR1 is SGHAT and CDR2 is FQDESV (reference sequence). CDR3 region: CASSSWDGSNEQYF. CDR3 bases: TGTGCCAGCAGCTCCTGGGACGGATCGAACGAGCAGTACTTC.

V is TRBV2 and J is TRBJ1-1; no firm D call. The length of the CDR3 is 14 residues. Germline-derived CDR1 and CDR2 are SNHLY and FYNNEI. V was trimmed by 4 bases and J by 4 bases, leaving 13 bases between them. The CDR3 DNA is TGTGCCAGCAGTGTCTTGGGCATCGGCACTGAAGCTTTCTTT. The encoded protein is CASSVLGIGTEAFF.

The chain recombines TRBV4-2 with TRBJ2-5; D not certain. The CDR3 runs 15 residues. V lost 0 bases and J lost 6, with 14 bases in between. In germline, CDR1 is LGHNA, CDR2 YNFKEQ. This chain's CDR3 is CASSQDSASWKTQYF. CDR3 DNA: TGTGCCAGCAGCCAAGATTCGGCTAGTTGGAAGACCCAGTACTTC.

V and J are TRBV7-2 and TRBJ1-4; D remains unclear. This CDR3 has 16 amino acids. Trimming removed 5 bases from V and 3 bases from J, with 16 bases in between. Per the germline V gene, CDR1 is SGHTA and CDR2 is FQGNSA. Written as DNA, the CDR3 is TGTGCCAGCAGCCCCTCAGGACCGATTTCTAATGAAAAACTGTTTTTT. Translated: CASSPSGPISNEKLFF.

The table lists this clonotype with a count of one. This chain joins TRBV6-6 and TRBJ1-3; D might be TRBD1 (5 bases). Per the germline V gene, CDR1 is MNHNY and CDR2 is SVGAGI (reference sequence). The CDR3 contains 15 residues. The ends were cut back, 10 bases at V and 8 bases at J, with 24 bases in the middle. CDR3 sequence (DNA): TGTGCCACCCACGATCCTCCTGAAATGGGGGACACCATATATTTT. This gives the protein CATHDPPEMGDTIYF.

The chain uses TRBV3-1 and TRBJ2-6; TRBD1 is a possible D gene (6 bases). The CDR3 contains 15 residues. The V end lost 6 bases, the J end lost 2 bases, and 11 bases lay between the germline ends. Germline values: CDR1 LGHDT, CDR2 YNNKEL (reference sequence). The CDR3 region has the DNA TGTGCCAGCAGTCGACAGGCTCCTGGGGCCAACGTCCTGACTTTC. This codes for CASSRQAPGANVLTF.

J is TRBJ2-3 and V is TRBV7-2, with 12 nucleotides matching TRBD2. Germline CDR1 and CDR2: SGHTA and FQGNSA. Trimming took 3 bases from V and 0 from J; bases not matched to a gene: 1. This CDR3 spans 16 amino acids. DNA of the CDR3: TGTGCCAGCAGCTTGACTAGCGGGGGTAGCACAGATACGCAGTATTTT. Translating gives CASSLTSGGSTDTQYF.

This chain joins TRBV4-1 and TRBJ2-7; the D is unclear. The V end lost 1 base, the J end lost 0 bases, and 10 bases lay between the germline ends. The CDR3 totals 15 residues. Germline CDR1 MGHRA, CDR2 YSYEKL. The CDR3 spells CASSQVKGSSYEQYF. As DNA, the CDR3 is TGCGCCAGCAGCCAAGTTAAGGGTAGCTCCTACGAGCAGTACTTC.

This clonotype was seen only once. V gene TRBV12-3 or TRBV12-4 combines with J gene TRBJ2-3; 9 nucleotides match TRBD2. The CDR3 has 15 residues. The trim removed 6 bases at V and 7 bases at J, leaving 11 bases unmatched. The CDR3 nucleotides read TGTGCCAGCAGCCCCAGCGCGGGAGGGAGGAATACGCAGTATTTT. Residues: CASSPSAGGRNTQYF.